A single sample gave rise to the 22 T cell receptor beta chains below, sequenced in a study of cytotoxic CD8 clonotypes in ibrutinib-treated CLL. Sequenced by immunoSEQ multiplex PCR; TCRdb stores in-frame clones only, minus some. The sample carries roughly 180,000 clones, approximately 80% recorded once. Specimen: PBMCs, collected after 24 months of ibrutinib treatment. Source of these receptors: a human donor with chronic lymphocytic leukemia.

This clone has a handful of counts. V usage is TRBV4-2 and J usage is TRBJ1-1, with D tentatively TRBD1 (6 bases). This CDR3 spans 17 amino acids. Trimming pared 0 bases from V and 0 bases from J, leaving 14 bases between. Germline V CDR1 and CDR2: LGHNA, YNFKEQ. CDR3 loop: CASSQEWGGGMNTEAFF. CDR3 in DNA: TGTGCCAGCAGCCAAGAATGGGGGGGCGGAATGAACACTGAAGCTTTCTTT.

The chain is built from TRBV19 and TRBJ2-3; no reliable D call. The CDR3 is 16 amino acids. Germline CDR1 reads LNHDA; CDR2 reads SQIVND (reference sequence). V was trimmed by 3 bases and J by 0 bases, leaving 13 bases between them. CDR3 amino acids: CASSINPFSSTDTQYF. The CDR3 DNA reads as TGTGCCAGTAGTATCAATCCTTTCTCTAGCACAGATACGCAGTATTTT.

This clone occurred once. The gene calls are TRBV9 and TRBJ2-7, with TRBD2 matching 7 bases. The junction had 6 bases not matched to a gene; V was cut back by 2 bases and J by 4 bases. The germline V gene encodes CDR1 SGDLS and CDR2 YYNGEE. The CDR3 totals 14 residues. The CDR3 DNA follows: TGTGCCAGCAGCGTCCAGGCTAGCGGATACGAGCAGTACTTC. The encoded protein is CASSVQASGYEQYF.

The chain recombines TRBV28 with TRBJ1-5; tentatively, D is TRBD1 (6 bases). V lost 8 bases and J 3 bases, leaving 14 bases between the germline ends. The CDR3 runs to 14 residues. CDR1 is MDHEN and CDR2 is SYDVKM in the germline V gene. This CDR3 reads CASGEGQFNQPQHF. DNA of the CDR3: TGTGCCAGCGGAGAAGGACAGTTCAATCAGCCCCAGCATTTT. The entire variable domain, with the rest obtained from reference TRBV28 and TRBJ1-5, is as follows: DVKVTQSSRYLVKRTGEKVFLECVQDMDHENMFWYRQDPGLGLRLIYFSYDVKMKEKGDIPEGYSVSREKKERFSLILESASTNQTSMYLCASGEGQFNQPQHFGDGTRLSIL.

The genes are TRBV19 and TRBJ1-5, with 7 bases matching TRBD1. Germline V lookup: CDR1 LNHDA, CDR2 SQIVND (reference sequence). The CDR3 is 14 amino acids. With V trimmed by 6 bases and J by 6 bases, 8 bases remained unmatched. The chain's CDR3 is CASSPYPGGQPQHF. The DNA of the CDR3 is TGTGCCAGTAGCCCCTACCCAGGGGGTCAGCCCCAGCATTTT.

This chain joins TRBV7-2 and TRBJ2-4; TRBD2 agrees at 11 bases. The germline V gene encodes CDR1 SGHTA and CDR2 FQGNSA. Trimming cost V 3 bases and J 13 bases; bases outside gene matches: 5. The CDR3 sequence is 13 residues long. In DNA form, the CDR3 reads TGTGCCAGCAGCTTCAATAGCGGGAGGGGACAGTACTTC. This translates into CASSFNSGRGQYF.

V gene TRBV10-3 combines with J gene TRBJ1-1; D uncertain. The CDR3 length is 14 residues. Germline values: CDR1 ENHRY, CDR2 SYGVKD. V lost 6 bases to trimming and J lost 1 base, with 12 bases between them. The CDR3 sequence is CAIREPDGNTEAFF. CDR3 in DNA: TGTGCCATCAGGGAGCCAGACGGGAACACTGAAGCTTTCTTT.

This rearrangement joins TRBV30 to TRBJ2-1, with D possibly being TRBD1 or TRBD2 (5 bases each). The CDR3 runs to 11 residues. V lost 3 bases and J 11 bases, leaving 11 bases between the germline ends. Germline-derived CDR1 and CDR2 are GTSNPN and SVGIG (reference sequence). The CDR3 nucleotides read TGTGCCTGGAGCGGGGCCCGACAGCAGTTCTTC. The encoded protein is CAWSGARQQFF.

This clone has more than one count but fewer than ten. This chain connects TRBV9 to TRBJ2-7; 8 bases are a match to TRBD1. V was clipped by 7 bases and J by 4 bases; unmatched bases: 10. Germline assignment: CDR1 SGDLS and CDR2 YYNGEE. CDR3 size: 14 residues. The DNA of the CDR3 is TGTGCCAGCTCCCAGACAGGGGCCCCATACGAGCAGTACTTC. Encoded protein: CASSQTGAPYEQYF. The full variable domain, in which reference TRBV9 and TRBJ2-7 provide the parts outside the CDR3, is DSGVTQTPKHLITATGQRVTLRCSPRSGDLSVYWYQQSLDQGLQFLIQYYNGEERAKGNILERFSAQQFPDLHSELNLSSLELGDSALYFCASSQTGAPYEQYFGPGTRLTVT.

This clone was found once. J is TRBJ1-2 and V is TRBV7-8; unclear D gene. V gave up 1 base and J gave up 0 bases, with 6 bases separating them. Germline V gives CDR1 SGHVS, CDR2 FQNEAQ. The CDR3 length is 14 residues. CDR3 region: CASSLVAANYGYTF. CDR3 nucleotides: TGTGCCAGCAGCTTAGTGGCAGCTAACTATGGCTACACCTTC. Filled out from reference TRBV7-8 and TRBJ1-2, the complete variable domain reads GAGVSQSPRYKVAKRGQDVALRCDPISGHVSLFWYQQALGQGPEFLTYFQNEAQLDKSGLPSDRFFAERPEGSVSTLKIQRTQQEDSAVYLCASSLVAANYGYTFGSGTRLTVV.

This chain links TRBV6-6 with TRBJ1-6, with 8 bases that match TRBD1. This CDR3 spans 14 amino acids. The V gene's germline CDR1 is MNHNY and CDR2 SVGAGI (reference sequence). After removal of 10 bases from V and 7 bases from J, the junction contained 9 bases not matched to a gene. CDR3 nucleotide sequence: TGTGCCACCTTCCAGGGGGCATTCAATTCACCCCTCCACTTT. It translates to CATFQGAFNSPLHF.

The chain combines TRBV4-1 with TRBJ2-3, with TRBD2 identical over 9 bases. Germline V lookup: CDR1 MGHRA, CDR2 YSYEKL. V lost 0 bases to trimming and J lost 6 bases; unmatched junction nucleotides: 4. This CDR3 comprises 15 residues. CDR3 coding DNA: TGCGCCAGCAGCCAAGATCTTAGCGGGGGCGATACGCAGTATTTT. Its protein is CASSQDLSGGDTQYF.

The CDR3: CASRSTGPTGELFF. CDR3 nucleotide sequence: TGCGCCAGCAGGTCGACAGGTCCCACCGGGGAGCTGTTTTTT. The V gene is TRBV10-2, the J gene TRBJ2-2; D may be TRBD1 (6 bases). Germline V gene data show CDR1 as WSHSY and CDR2 as SAAADI. The CDR3 length is 14 residues. Trimming removed 6 bases from V and 4 bases from J, with 12 bases in between.

This chain connects TRBV15 to TRBJ2-7; TRBD1 agrees at 8 bases. With 0 bases clipped from V and 6 bases from J, the junction kept 4 bases outside the gene matches. There are 14 residues in the CDR3. Looked up from germline, CDR1 is LNHNV and CDR2 is YYDKDF (reference sequence). CDR3 sequence (DNA): TGTGCCACCAGCAGAGAGGACAGGGCGGGCGAGCAGTACTTC. Translated: CATSREDRAGEQYF.

The chain couples TRBV7-9 to TRBJ2-2; weak D call: TRBD1 (6 bases). Trimming took off 5 bases at V and 6 bases at J, with 16 bases between the two ends. This CDR3 is built from 15 residues. Germline V gives CDR1 SEHNR, CDR2 FQNEAQ (reference sequence). This CDR3 reads CASSLGQGKSGELFF. CDR3 DNA sequence: TGTGCCAGCAGCCTGGGGCAGGGGAAGTCCGGGGAGCTGTTTTTT.

The rearrangement joins TRBV4-1 to TRBJ1-1; D remains unclear. V lost 1 base and J 1 base, leaving 19 bases between the germline ends. Per the germline V gene, CDR1 is MGHRA and CDR2 is YSYEKL. This CDR3 has 18 residues. DNA of the CDR3: TGCGCCAGCAGCCAAGTTCCGATTATTCGGGGAAAGAACACTGAAGCTTTCTTT. The encoded protein is CASSQVPIIRGKNTEAFF.

The rearrangement uses TRBV19 and TRBJ2-5; D tentatively fits TRBD1 or TRBD2 (6 bases each). V lost 4 bases and J 2 bases, leaving 14 bases between the germline ends. Per germline, CDR1 LNHDA and CDR2 SQIVND (reference sequence). The length of the CDR3 is 15 residues. CDR3 loop: CASSTTGTQQETQYF. The CDR3 DNA sequence: TGTGCCAGTAGTACCACAGGGACTCAGCAAGAGACCCAGTACTTC.

The chain couples TRBV6-5 to TRBJ1-5, with D unresolved. CDR3 length equals 13 residues. Germline CDR1 reads MNHEY; CDR2 reads SVGAGI. The V end lost 5 bases, the J end lost 4 bases, and 9 bases lay between the germline ends. CDR3 DNA: TGTGCCAGCAGTCCGGTCCTAAATCAGCCCCAGCATTTT. It encodes CASSPVLNQPQHF.

The chain has TRBV7-9 and TRBJ1-5; D gene unclear. V was trimmed by 1 base and J by 2 bases, leaving 3 bases between them. This CDR3 is built from 13 residues. Germline-derived CDR1 and CDR2 are SEHNR and FQNEAQ (reference sequence). This CDR3 is CASSLGRNQPQHF. CDR3 nucleotides: TGTGCCAGCAGCTTAGGACGCAATCAGCCCCAGCATTTT.

The rearrangement uses TRBV6-5 and TRBJ1-2, with TRBD1 identical over 10 bases. Germline V gene lookup returns CDR1 MNHEY and CDR2 SVGAGI. This CDR3 has 14 residues. With 5 bases clipped from V and 7 bases from J, the junction kept 7 bases outside the gene matches. CDR3 nucleotides: TGTGCCAGCAGTCGTGACAGGGGGCGGGTTGGCTACACCTTC. It encodes CASSRDRGRVGYTF.

The chain has TRBV10-1 and TRBJ2-1; a weak D match, TRBD1 (6 bases). The CDR3 spans 13 residues. The ends were cut back, 5 bases at V and 8 bases at J, with 13 bases in the middle. Germline lookup yields CDR1 WNHNN and CDR2 SYGVQD (reference sequence). The CDR3 sequence is CASSPPGHYEQFF. CDR3 nucleotides: TGCGCCAGCAGTCCTCCGGGACACTATGAGCAGTTCTTC.

This chain joins TRBV6-1 and TRBJ1-1, with D hard to call. V dropped 4 bases and J dropped 1 base, with 10 bases sitting between them. The CDR3 is 14 amino acids. Germline CDR1 and CDR2: MNHNS and SASEGT. The DNA of the CDR3 is TGTGCCAGCAGTGTTAGCGAAAGGAACACTGAAGCTTTCTTT. Its translation: CASSVSERNTEAFF.